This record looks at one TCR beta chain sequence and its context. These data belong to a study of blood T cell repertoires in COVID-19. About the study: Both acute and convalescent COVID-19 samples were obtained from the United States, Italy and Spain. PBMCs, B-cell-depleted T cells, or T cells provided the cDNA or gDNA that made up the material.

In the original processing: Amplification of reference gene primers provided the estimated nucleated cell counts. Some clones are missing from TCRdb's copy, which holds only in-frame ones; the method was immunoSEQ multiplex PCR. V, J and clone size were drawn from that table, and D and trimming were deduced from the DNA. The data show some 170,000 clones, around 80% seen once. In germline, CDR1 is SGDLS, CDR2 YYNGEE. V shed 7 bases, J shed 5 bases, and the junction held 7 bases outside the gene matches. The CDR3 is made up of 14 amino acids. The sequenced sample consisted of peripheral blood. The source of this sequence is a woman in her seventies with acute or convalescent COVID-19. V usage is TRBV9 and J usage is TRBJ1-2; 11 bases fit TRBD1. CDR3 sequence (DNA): TGTGCCAGCGGCAGGACAGGGGGCCCTTATGGCTACACCTTC. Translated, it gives CASGRTGGPYGYTF.